Listed here are 27 T cell receptor beta chains from one sample, sequenced in a study of beta chain features in type 1 diabetes. Study outcomes and limitations: Moderate but significant shortening of TCRB CDR3s was recorded in all four CD4+ subsets from Type 1 diabetes patients.

Expressed TCRB transcripts were sequenced because the entire RNA isolate underwent reverse transcription. Sequencing was performed with immunoSEQ multiplex PCR; in TCRdb, only in-frame clones are kept and a portion is missing. The data hold around 180,000 clones, with roughly 7.1% observed a single time. For these receptors, no antigen is known. Sequencing input: central memory CD4+ T cells from blood. These receptor sequences come from a middle-aged woman with type 1 diabetes.

V and J are TRBV30 and TRBJ2-5, with 13 bases matching TRBD2. J lost 3 bases, V lost 3 bases, and 4 bases had no gene match. This CDR3 comprises 15 residues. Germline V CDR1 and CDR2: GTSNPN, SVGIG (reference sequence). The CDR3 nucleotides read TGTGCCTGGAGCCGTGGACTAGCGGGAGAAGAGACCCAGTACTTC. This codes for CAWSRGLAGEETQYF.

In its sample, this clone was seen a few times. The chain has TRBV11-2 and TRBJ1-6, with 7 bases identical to TRBD1. This CDR3 is built from 14 residues. The junction had 6 bases not matched to a gene; V was cut back by 7 bases and J by 6 bases. CDR1 and CDR2 from the germline V gene are SGHAT and FQNNGV. This CDR3 reads CASTADRSNSPLHF. As DNA, the CDR3 is TGTGCCAGCACCGCGGACAGGAGTAATTCACCCCTCCACTTT.

This clone appeared a few times. The chain recombines TRBV4-1 with TRBJ1-5; maybe TRBD1 (5 bases). V dropped 0 bases and J dropped 10 bases, with 10 bases sitting between them. Germline lookup yields CDR1 MGHRA and CDR2 YSYEKL. The CDR3 consists of 13 residues. The CDR3 reads CASSQDAGLPQHF. As DNA, the CDR3 is TGCGCCAGCAGCCAAGATGCGGGACTACCCCAGCATTTT.

In its sample, this clone was seen a few times. This rearrangement joins TRBV28 to TRBJ1-5, with unresolved D. The CDR3 spans 14 residues. Germline lookup yields CDR1 MDHEN and CDR2 SYDVKM. V was trimmed by 1 base and J by 0 bases, leaving 4 bases between them. CDR3 bases: TGTGCCAGCAGTTTATACAATAGCAATCAGCCCCAGCATTTT. Translation gives CASSLYNSNQPQHF.

The V gene is TRBV30, the J gene TRBJ2-1; TRBD2 might be the D (6 bases). The CDR3 covers 14 residues. The germline CDR1 and CDR2 sequences are GTSNPN and SVGIG (reference sequence). The ends were cut back, 5 bases at V and 6 bases at J, with 17 bases in the middle. This CDR3 is CAWSVPAGLNEQFF. DNA of the CDR3: TGTGCCTGGTCAGTACCAGCGGGCCTCAATGAGCAGTTCTTC.

This clone was detected only a few times. V is TRBV6-5 and J is TRBJ2-1, with TRBD2 matching 8 bases. The CDR3 covers 14 residues. Losses at the gene ends were 10 bases for V and 2 bases for J; bases not matched to a gene: 7. From germline, CDR1 is MNHEY and CDR2 SVGAGI. CDR3 in DNA: TGTGCCATTAAGAGGGGACTAGCCTACAATGAGCAGTTCTTC. Translation: CAIKRGLAYNEQFF.

This rearrangement joins TRBV7-2 to TRBJ2-7, with TRBD2 matching over 8 bases. CDR3 size: 15 residues. Germline CDR1 reads SGHTA; CDR2 reads FQGNSA. V trimming: 3 bases; J trimming: 3 bases; junction bases outside the gene matches: 7. The CDR3 nucleotides read TGTGCCAGCAGCTTCGGGGATGCGGGGGGCTACGAGCAGTACTTC. It yields the protein CASSFGDAGGYEQYF.

V gene TRBV4-2 combines with J gene TRBJ2-7; 8 bases map to TRBD2. The J segment lost 0 bases and the V segment lost 2 bases, leaving 15 bases of the junction unmatched. CDR1 is LGHNA and CDR2 is YNFKEQ in the germline V gene. The CDR3 has 19 residues. The CDR3 bases are TGTGCCAGCAGCCAACCGTCGGCGGGGGGCCTTGTTAGCTCCTACGAGCAGTACTTC. Protein: CASSQPSAGGLVSSYEQYF.

CDR3 nucleotide sequence: TGTGCCAGCAGCTCCACCAAGGACAGGGTTTATGGCTACACCTTC. Protein: CASSSTKDRVYGYTF. The V and J genes are TRBV5-4 and TRBJ1-2; 8 bases fit TRBD1. This CDR3 contains 15 residues. The ends lost 3 bases at V and 5 bases at J; junction bases unmatched: 9. Per the germline V gene, CDR1 is SGHNT and CDR2 is YYREEE (reference sequence).

The table lists this clone with a few counts. The genes are TRBV5-1 and TRBJ2-7; D is ambiguous. V was cut by 0 bases and J by 4 bases, with 5 bases left in between. CDR3 length equals 12 residues. Germline V gene sequence: CDR1 SGHRS, CDR2 YFSETQ. CDR3 protein: CASSLDRYEQYF. CDR3 DNA: TGCGCCAGCAGCTTGGACAGATACGAGCAGTACTTC.

The table lists this clone with a few counts. This chain connects TRBV4-1 to TRBJ2-3; 9 nucleotides align to TRBD2. Germline assignment: CDR1 MGHRA and CDR2 YSYEKL. J lost 6 bases, V lost 8 bases, and 9 bases had no gene match. The CDR3 is 14 amino acids. CDR3 coding DNA: TGCGCCAGCGCTGCGGGGGGGCCCCCCGATACGCAGTATTTT. Protein: CASAAGGPPDTQYF.

CDR3 sequence (DNA): TGTGCCAGTAGTACCGGACTAGCCTTCTACGAGCAGTACTTC. The encoded protein is CASSTGLAFYEQYF. The V call is TRBV19, the J call TRBJ2-7; 8 nucleotides agree with TRBD2. CDR1 LNHDA and CDR2 SQIVND come from the germline V gene (reference sequence). V was clipped by 4 bases and J by 3 bases; unmatched bases: 5. This CDR3 contains 14 residues.

The CDR3, as DNA: TGTGCCAGCAGCTTGGAAGGGGGCGGGCAGTATTTT. Encoded protein: CASSLEGGGQYF. This sequence joins TRBV5-6 and TRBJ2-3, with 7 nucleotides matching TRBD1. After removal of 0 bases from V and 11 bases from J, the junction contained 3 bases not matched to a gene. This CDR3 has 12 residues. Germline CDR1 reads SGHDT; CDR2 reads YYEEEE.

The table lists this clone with a few counts. This chain uses TRBV4-3 with TRBJ2-3; a weak D match, TRBD2 (7 bases). With 4 bases removed from V and 6 bases from J, the gap between germline ends came to 14 bases. Germline V lookup: CDR1 LGHNA, CDR2 YSLEER. This CDR3 region has 14 residues. Here the CDR3 reads CASSRTGGADTQYF. CDR3 in DNA: TGCGCCAGCAGCCGGACGGGGGGCGCGGATACGCAGTATTTT.

This clone was counted a few times. This chain joins TRBV30 and TRBJ2-5; D is unresolved. The V gene's germline CDR1 is GTSNPN and CDR2 SVGIG (reference sequence). The CDR3 length is 11 residues. Trimming pared 7 bases from V and 3 bases from J, leaving 9 bases between. The CDR3 bases are TGTGCCTACGACCGGGAAGAGACCCAGTACTTC. This gives the protein CAYDREETQYF.

There are a few counts of this clone. The V gene is TRBV6-6, the J gene TRBJ1-4, with a possible D match to TRBD1 (5 bases). The CDR3 has 15 residues. Germline values: CDR1 MNHNY, CDR2 SVGAGI (reference sequence). V was pared by 6 bases and J by 11 bases, with 22 bases between. CDR3 nucleotide sequence: TGTGCCAGCAGCGGGGCGGACGGCCTGGGGGGGAAACTGTTTTTT. Translating gives CASSGADGLGGKLFF.

CDR3 sequence (DNA): TGTGCCAGCAGCCCTACAGGGACAACTAATGAAAAACTGTTTTTT. It translates to CASSPTGTTNEKLFF. V usage is TRBV9 and J usage is TRBJ1-4; TRBD1 is a possible D gene (6 bases). V lost 4 bases and J lost 0, with 10 bases in between. Germline-derived CDR1 and CDR2 are SGDLS and YYNGEE. The CDR3 is made up of 15 amino acids.

This clone was seen only a few times. The V gene is TRBV7-3, the J gene TRBJ1-2; D is possibly TRBD1 (6 bases). V dropped 5 bases and J dropped 8 bases, with 21 bases sitting between them. Germline lookup yields CDR1 SGHTA and CDR2 FQGTGA. CDR3 length equals 15 residues. The CDR3 coding sequence is TGTGCCAGCAGCCCCGGGACAACGGTTTCTCGGGGCTACACCTTC. Translated, it gives CASSPGTTVSRGYTF.

This clone was detected many times. The rearrangement uses TRBV14 and TRBJ2-6, with TRBD2 as a possible D gene (6 bases). The germline V and J ends were trimmed by 0 bases and 2 bases, with 11 bases remaining between them. CDR3 length equals 17 residues. The germline CDR1 and CDR2 sequences are SGHDN and FVKESK. The CDR3 DNA is TGTGCCAGCAGCCAAGATGCGCCGGGGGCTGGGGCCAACGTCCTGACTTTC. This codes for CASSQDAPGAGANVLTF.

The chain couples TRBV4-1 to TRBJ1-5; 8 nucleotides align to TRBD1. The V gene's germline CDR1 is MGHRA and CDR2 YSYEKL. The CDR3 loop spans 15 amino acids. V was pared by 3 bases and J by 7 bases, with 8 bases of the junction left unmatched. CDR3 sequence: CASSHQGQDGQPQHF. The CDR3 nucleotides are TGCGCCAGCAGCCACCAGGGACAGGACGGACAGCCCCAGCATTTT.

V gene TRBV2 combines with J gene TRBJ2-2; the match to TRBD2 covers 10 bases. Germline CDR1 reads SNHLY; CDR2 reads FYNNEI. J lost 3 bases, V lost 10 bases, and 5 bases had no gene match. The CDR3 is made up of 14 amino acids. CDR3 region: CATKRGGDTGELFF. In DNA form, the CDR3 reads TGTGCCACCAAGCGGGGGGGTGACACCGGGGAGCTGTTTTTT.

This chain links TRBV28 with TRBJ2-7, with 11 bases identical to TRBD2. The V gene end was trimmed by 4 bases and the J gene end by 5 bases; junction bases not matched to a gene: 13. The germline gives CDR1 MDHEN, CDR2 SYDVKM. This CDR3 contains 17 residues. Here the CDR3 reads CASSSFTSGRDQDEQYF. The CDR3 nucleotides read TGTGCCAGCAGTTCCTTTACTAGCGGGAGAGATCAGGACGAGCAGTACTTC.

This clone was recorded a few times. The chain links TRBV5-1 to TRBJ1-2, with 8 nucleotides matching TRBD1. V dropped 0 bases and J dropped 8; count of bases not matched to a gene: 3. CDR3 size: 13 residues. From germline, CDR1 is SGHRS and CDR2 YFSETQ. CDR3 loop: CASSLEGQDGYTF. The CDR3 DNA reads as TGCGCCAGCAGCTTGGAGGGACAGGACGGCTACACCTTC. Full variable domain (outside the CDR3, taken from reference TRBV5-1 and TRBJ1-2): KAGVTQTPRYLIKTRGQQVTLSCSPISGHRSVSWYQQTPGQGLQFLFEYFSETQRNKGNFPGRFSGRQFSNSRSEMNVSTLELGDSALYLCASSLEGQDGYTFGSGTRLTVV.

This clone was seen a few times. The chain joins TRBV7-2 to TRBJ2-7; 7 bases are a match to TRBD1. The CDR3 totals 14 residues. Germline V CDR1 and CDR2: SGHTA, FQGNSA. Losses at the gene ends were 4 bases for V and 0 bases for J; bases not matched to a gene: 3. The CDR3 sequence: CASSSQGFSYEQYF. The CDR3 bases are TGTGCCAGCAGCTCACAGGGGTTCTCCTACGAGCAGTACTTC.

There are a few counts of this clone. The J gene is TRBJ2-3, the V gene TRBV2; 8 bases map to TRBD2. There are 14 residues in the CDR3. J was trimmed by 6 bases and V by 8 bases; bases with no gene match: 10. Per germline, CDR1 SNHLY and CDR2 FYNNEI. In nucleotides, the CDR3 is TGTGCCAGCGACTTAGCGGGATCCAAGGATACGCAGTATTTT. Protein sequence: CASDLAGSKDTQYF.

This clone was detected a few times. J is TRBJ2-2 and V is TRBV6-6, with 11 bases fitting TRBD1. J was trimmed by 2 bases and V by 7 bases; bases with no gene match: 3. CDR3 length: 15 residues. Germline CDR1 and CDR2: MNHNY and SVGAGI (reference sequence). The CDR3, as DNA: TGTGCCAGCACCTGGACAGGGGGCAACACCGGGGAGCTGTTTTTT. This sequence encodes CASTWTGGNTGELFF.

The chain combines TRBV4-1 with TRBJ2-1; D might be TRBD2 (5 bases). The CDR3 is 14 residues long. Trimming stripped 6 bases from V and 7 bases from J, with 16 bases between. The germline V gene encodes CDR1 MGHRA and CDR2 YSYEKL. The CDR3: CASRFGSEGNEQFF. The CDR3 coding sequence is TGCGCCAGCAGGTTTGGGTCAGAGGGTAATGAGCAGTTCTTC.